The text below deals with one T cell receptor (beta chain). The data were taken from a study of sequential checkpoint blockade in melanoma. The CDR3 is made up of 15 amino acids. V dropped 6 bases and J dropped 7 bases, with 16 bases sitting between them. Germline-derived CDR1 and CDR2 are MNHGY and SAAAGT. Treatment noted: randomized to nivolumab then ipilimumab (arm A) or the reverse (arm B). Generated by immunoSEQ multiplex PCR, the TCRdb table keeps only in-frame clones and is missing some. The sample lists about 4,500 clones; about a quarter were seen once. The chain joins TRBV6-8 to TRBJ1-6; D remains ambiguous. Specimen: tumor tissue (inferred from file names), collected from a patient given nivolumab and ipilimumab in sequence. This sequence originates from a human donor with melanoma. CDR3 sequence (DNA): TGTGCCAGCAGCCCTTTAAGGCTCAACAATTCACCCCTCCACTTT. It is translated as CASSPLRLNNSPLHF.